This T cell receptor beta chain emerged from a study of T-cell reconstitution after alpha-beta-depleted transplantation in children. The V end was cut by 3 bases, the J end by 4 bases, with 12 bases between. The CDR3 consists of 13 residues. The germline V gene encodes CDR1 DFQATT and CDR2 SNEGSKA (reference sequence). This clonotype was counted at least ten times. The TCRbeta library incorporated unique molecular identifiers. TCRdb used MiXCR to reprocess the PCR reads, holding one entry per CDR3 protein. This sample has about 190,000 distinct CDR3 sequences, with around 7% found just once. The receptor was derived from a human donor who donated a stem cell graft to a child with Wiskott-Aldrich syndrome. The sequences come from PBMCs from the stem cell graft donor, collected from the stem cell graft. The V gene is TRBV20-1, the J gene TRBJ1-1; D is uncertain. DNA for the CDR3: TGCAGTGCTAGGGCTCAGAGTTTCACTGAAGCTTTCTTT. Its protein is CSARAQSFTEAFF.